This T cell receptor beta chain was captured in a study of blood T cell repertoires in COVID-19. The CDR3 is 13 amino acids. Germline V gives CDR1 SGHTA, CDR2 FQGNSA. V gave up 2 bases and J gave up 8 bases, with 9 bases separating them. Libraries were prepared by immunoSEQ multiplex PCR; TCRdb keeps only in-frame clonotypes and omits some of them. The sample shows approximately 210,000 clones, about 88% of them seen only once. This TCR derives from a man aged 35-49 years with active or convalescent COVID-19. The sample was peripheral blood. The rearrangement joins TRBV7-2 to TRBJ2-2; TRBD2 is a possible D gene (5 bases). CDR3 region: CASSLFGEGELFF. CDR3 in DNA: TGTGCCAGCAGCTTATTTGGGGAGGGGGAGCTGTTTTTT.